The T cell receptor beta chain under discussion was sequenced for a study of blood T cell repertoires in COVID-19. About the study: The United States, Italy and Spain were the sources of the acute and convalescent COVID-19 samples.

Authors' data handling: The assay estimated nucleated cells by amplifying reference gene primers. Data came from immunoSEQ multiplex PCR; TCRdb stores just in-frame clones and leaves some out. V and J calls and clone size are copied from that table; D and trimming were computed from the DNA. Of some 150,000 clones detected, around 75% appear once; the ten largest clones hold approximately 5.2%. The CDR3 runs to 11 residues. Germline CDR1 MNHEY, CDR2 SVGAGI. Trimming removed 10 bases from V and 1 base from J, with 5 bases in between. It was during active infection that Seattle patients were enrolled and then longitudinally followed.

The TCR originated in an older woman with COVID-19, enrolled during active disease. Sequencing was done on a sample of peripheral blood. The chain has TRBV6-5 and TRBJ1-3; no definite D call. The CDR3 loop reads CAIQSGNTIYF. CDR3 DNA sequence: TGTGCCATCCAATCTGGAAACACCATATATTTT.